This note documents a single TCR beta chain sequence. Authors' processing steps: How many nucleated cells were present was estimated from reference gene primer amplification. Assay used: immunoSEQ multiplex PCR; TCRdb lists only in-frame clones, some missing. D and trimming come from the DNA, and the V and J calls and clone size come from that table. The table includes just under 20,000 clones, about 90% detected once. Per the germline V gene, CDR1 is SEHNR and CDR2 is FQNEAQ (reference sequence). The CDR3 is 13 residues long. V was cut by 7 bases and J by 7 bases, with 13 bases left in between. The sample belongs to a study of blood T cell repertoires in COVID-19. Study background: Sites in the United States, Italy and Spain provided acute and convalescent COVID-19 samples. Sample material is recorded as cDNA or gDNA derived from T cells, B-cell-depleted T cells, or PBMCs.

The receptor's source is a human donor in a cohort sampled during active COVID-19. The chain recombines TRBV7-9 with TRBJ2-2, with a possible D match to TRBD2 (6 bases). Sequences were obtained from peripheral blood. CDR3 protein: CASTGGFGGELFF. Here the CDR3 DNA reads TGTGCCAGCACTGGGGGGTTCGGCGGGGAGCTGTTTTTT.